The rows below give T cell receptor beta chains drawn from one sample of a study of T cell repertoires in cytomegalovirus infection. These receptors lack a known antigen. TCRdb analysed the reads with MiXCR anew, one entry per CDR3 protein. Altogether about a million distinct CDR3 sequences are present, around a third being singletons, with the ten largest covering 11% to 15%. The sequences come from cultured CD8+ T cells from PBMCs, collected from culture after CMV antigen stimulation. Source of these receptors: a human donor in good health (CMV status not recorded). Some clones in this sample may be carry-over from other donors' samples. The CDR3 runs from the conserved cysteine through the conserved F or W. The D gene is left open where the match is weak. Clone size is not always given. Where it is, it says once, few, many or a class for expanded clones.

.	few	TRBV7-9	TRBJ2-1	CASEGAPSYNEQFF	TGTGCCAGCGAAGGGGCTCCCTCCTACAATGAGCAGTTCTTC
.	.	TRBV28	TRBJ2-1	CASSDTDNEQFF	TGTGCCAGCAGTGACACGGACAATGAGCAGTTCTTC
.	.	TRBV6-5	TRBJ1-1	CASSYSAWEARHNTEAFF	TGTGCCAGCAGTTACTCGGCGTGGGAAGCCCGACACAACACTGAAGCTTTCTTT
.	many	TRBV7-2	TRBJ1-1	CASSLWPVLNTEAFF	TGTGCCAGCAGCTTATGGCCGGTTCTGAACACTGAAGCTTTCTTT
.	.	TRBV7-3	TRBJ2-5	CASSAAGSVQETQYF	TGTGCCAGCAGCGCCGCTGGGTCGGTGCAAGAGACCCAGTACTTC
.	.	TRBV7-9	TRBJ2-2	CASSRSDTGELFF	TGTGCCAGCAGCCGATCGGACACCGGGGAGCTGTTTTTT
TRBD1	many	TRBV7-9	TRBJ2-7	CASSSRQGAGEQYF	TGTGCCAGCAGCTCCCGACAGGGGGCAGGGGAGCAGTACTTC
.	.	TRBV12-5	TRBJ1-1	CASGFRGTEAFF	TGTGCTAGTGGTTTTAGGGGTACTGAAGCTTTCTTT
TRBD2	.	TRBV12-3/TRBV12-4	TRBJ2-1	CASSFIAGALYNEQFF	TGTGCCAGCAGTTTTATAGCGGGGGCTTTGTACAATGAGCAGTTCTTC
TRBD1	.	TRBV4-2	TRBJ2-2	CASSHPDREPYTGELFF	TGTGCCAGCAGCCACCCGGACAGGGAACCGTACACCGGGGAGCTGTTTTTT
.	.	TRBV27	TRBJ2-3	CASSFLWGGTDTQYF	TGTGCCAGCAGTTTTTTGTGGGGGGGCACAGATACGCAGTATTTT
TRBD2	.	TRBV4-1	TRBJ2-1	CASSRRPAGGSYNEQFF	TGCGCCAGCAGCCGTCGTCCAGCGGGGGGGTCCTACAATGAGCAGTTCTTC
.	.	TRBV28	TRBJ2-2	CAERGAGTGELFF	TGTGCCGAACGGGGGGCAGGCACCGGGGAGCTGTTTTTT
TRBD1	.	TRBV6-2/TRBV6-3	TRBJ2-3	CASSPTGQGTSTDTQYF	TGTGCCAGCAGTCCCACGGGACAGGGGACTAGCACAGATACGCAGTATTTT
.	.	TRBV6-2/TRBV6-3	TRBJ2-5	CASSYSSRETQYF	TGTGCCAGCAGTTACTCCAGCAGAGAGACCCAGTACTTC
TRBD2	many	TRBV7-6	TRBJ2-1	CASSLGTSGGNEQFF	TGTGCCAGCAGCTTAGGGACTAGCGGAGGCAATGAGCAGTTCTTC
TRBD1	.	TRBV9	TRBJ1-2	CASSVRDSQLIGYGYTF	TGTGCCAGCAGCGTCCGGGACAGCCAACTTATTGGCTATGGCTACACCTTC
.	few	TRBV19	TRBJ2-1	CASSIGGSGYNEQFF	TGTGCCAGTAGTATAGGGGGGTCGGGCTACAATGAGCAGTTCTTC
.	many	TRBV27	TRBJ1-1	CASSLSSSTEAFF	TGTGCCAGCAGTTTATCGTCAAGCACTGAAGCTTTCTTT
.	.	TRBV27	TRBJ2-1	CASSLLPHLNNEQFF	TGTGCCAGCAGTCTACTTCCCCACCTAAATAATGAGCAGTTCTTC
.	.	TRBV15	TRBJ2-4	CATSRDGLAKNIQYF	TGTGCCACCAGCAGAGATGGGTTAGCCAAAAACATTCAGTACTTC
TRBD1	.	TRBV27	TRBJ1-1	CASSYQPGGNTEAFF	TGTGCCAGCAGTTATCAGCCAGGGGGGAACACTGAAGCTTTCTTT
TRBD2	.	TRBV24-1	TRBJ2-1	CATSDPGLALNNEQFF	TGTGCCACCAGTGACCCTGGACTAGCGCTAAACAATGAGCAGTTCTTC
.	.	TRBV4-1	TRBJ2-5	CASRDKYQETQYF	TGCGCCAGCAGAGACAAGTACCAAGAGACCCAGTACTTC
.	.	TRBV27	TRBJ2-6	CASSLRRGTGANVLTF	TGTGCCAGCAGTTTGCGTCGGGGTACGGGGGCCAACGTCCTGACTTTC
.	few	TRBV15	TRBJ2-1	CATSEAAGGIYNEQFF	TGTGCCACCAGCGAGGCGGCAGGGGGGATCTACAATGAGCAGTTCTTC
.	.	TRBV12-3/TRBV12-4	TRBJ2-5	CASRGIMETQYF	TGTGCCAGCAGGGGCATCATGGAGACCCAGTACTTC
.	.	TRBV3-1	TRBJ1-2	CASSPGTIYGYTF	TGTGCCAGCAGCCCTGGGACAATCTATGGCTACACCTTC
.	many	TRBV7-2	TRBJ1-3	CASSPEAVSSGNTIYF	TGTGCCAGCAGCCCAGAGGCGGTCAGCTCTGGAAACACCATATATTTT
TRBD1	many	TRBV7-6	TRBJ2-7	CASSLGQGGFYEQYF	TGTGCCAGCAGCCTTGGACAGGGTGGGTTCTACGAGCAGTACTTC
.	many	TRBV7-8	TRBJ2-2	CASSVSGTAYTGELFF	TGTGCCAGCAGCGTCTCCGGGACGGCCTACACCGGGGAGCTGTTTTTT
.	.	TRBV28	TRBJ2-1	CASTTELLGVFYNEQFF	TGTGCCAGCACAACTGAATTACTGGGGGTTTTCTACAATGAGCAGTTCTTC
.	.	TRBV11-2	TRBJ1-2	CASSLGQAAYGNTF	TGTGCCAGCAGCTTAGGGCAGGCCGCCTATGGCAACACCTTC
.	.	TRBV11-3	TRBJ2-3	CASSGVATDTQYF	TGTGCCAGCAGCGGGGTAGCGACTGATACGCAGTATTTT
.	many	TRBV15	TRBJ1-1	CATSLTKGNTEAFF	TGTGCCACCAGCCTAACCAAGGGGAACACTGAAGCTTTCTTT
.	.	TRBV7-6	TRBJ2-1	CASNKGGAQFF	TGTGCCAGCAATAAAGGGGGTGCGCAGTTCTTC
.	.	TRBV12-3/TRBV12-4	TRBJ2-3	CASSLATGPRGPDTQYF	TGTGCCAGCAGTTTAGCGACGGGGCCGCGGGGCCCAGATACGCAGTATTTT
.	few	TRBV5-5	TRBJ2-7	CASSLVDRGEYSYEQYF	TGTGCCAGCAGCTTGGTCGACAGAGGCGAGTACTCCTACGAGCAGTACTTC
.	.	TRBV6-2/TRBV6-3	TRBJ2-1	CASMGGASNEQFF	TGTGCCAGCATGGGGGGAGCAAGCAATGAGCAGTTCTTC
.	many	TRBV7-2	TRBJ1-1	CASRGVGLEAFF	TGTGCCAGCAGGGGGGTCGGATTAGAAGCTTTCTTT
.	.	TRBV5-6	TRBJ1-5	CASSLAVWGPQHF	TGTGCCAGCAGCTTGGCGGTCTGGGGGCCCCAGCATTTT
TRBD1	.	TRBV6-2/TRBV6-3	TRBJ2-5	CASRSGTGAQETQYF	TGTGCCAGCAGGAGCGGGACAGGGGCCCAAGAGACCCAGTACTTC
TRBD1	few	TRBV2	TRBJ2-5	CASSGVDRGLETQYF	TGTGCCAGCAGTGGAGTGGACAGGGGGCTTGAGACCCAGTACTTC
TRBD1	many	TRBV7-6	TRBJ2-1	CASSPTGGNEQFF	TGTGCCAGCAGCCCAACAGGGGGGAATGAGCAGTTCTTC
.	few	TRBV11-3	TRBJ2-3	CASSRRTGGASDTQYF	TGTGCCAGCAGCAGACGCACAGGGGGGGCATCAGATACGCAGTATTTT
.	.	TRBV12-3/TRBV12-4	TRBJ1-4	CASSPTRDNEKLFF	TGTGCCAGCAGTCCGACAAGGGATAATGAAAAACTGTTTTTT
TRBD2	.	TRBV11-2	TRBJ2-1	CASSQRGGGAGNEQFF	TGTGCCAGCAGTCAGAGAGGCGGGGGGGCCGGTAATGAGCAGTTCTTC
TRBD2	.	TRBV20-1	TRBJ2-5	CSGLPYGGTSGGKLGETQYF	TGCAGTGGATTGCCCTATGGCGGCACTAGCGGGGGGAAGCTGGGGGAGACCCAGTACTTC
TRBD2	many	TRBV12-3/TRBV12-4	TRBJ2-5	CASGEGAGYQETQYF	TGTGCCAGCGGGGAGGGAGCGGGATACCAAGAGACCCAGTACTTC
TRBD2	.	TRBV2	TRBJ2-3	CASSEVAGRSDTQYF	TGTGCCAGCAGTGAAGTAGCGGGGAGGAGTGATACGCAGTATTTT
.	many	TRBV6-5	TRBJ1-5	CASSYSGTALGSNQPQHF	TGTGCCAGCAGTTACTCCGGAACAGCCCTAGGTAGCAATCAGCCCCAGCATTTT